There are a few counts of the clone carrying this TCR beta chain. Its antigen is still unknown. These data belong to a study of T cells after yellow fever vaccination. Looking at the study overall: SMART-Seq v4 Ultra Low Input handled preparation of low-cell-number fractions.

Study observations and caveats: Most clones from primary vaccination were detected again post-booster (about 95% CD4, more than 85% CD8). Only a small proportion of the clonotypes turned up in both the CD4 and the CD8 compartments, likely arising from convergent recombination.

CDR3 length: 13 residues. CDR1 and CDR2 (germline): DFQATT, SNEGSKA (reference sequence). The V end lost 3 bases, the J end lost 7 bases, and 10 bases lay between the germline ends. They built TCR cDNA with 5'RACE template switching, a step that put in a universal primer site and UMIs. TCRdb re-called the 5' RACE reads with MiXCR, one entry per CDR3 protein. The sample lists some 390,000 distinct CDR3 sequences, roughly 20% seen once, with about a sixth in the top ten. The chain uses TRBV20-1 and TRBJ1-6; D remains ambiguous. The sequence was collected from a man between 18 and 35 years old who received the YFV17D yellow fever vaccine. The specimen was PBMCs, collected before the yellow fever booster vaccination. The CDR3 nucleotides read TGCAGTGCTAGGGGCGCGCGGAATTCACCCCTCCACTTT. Its protein is CSARGARNSPLHF.